This T cell receptor (beta chain) is from a study of tumor and adjacent non-tumor tissue in lung cancer (dated by TCRdb to the late 2010s). General notes on the study: The cohort included around eleven adenocarcinoma, 2 squamous cell carcinoma and 1 small cell lung cancer patients. The study compared bulk TCRbeta repertoires between lung tumor tissue and matched distant non-tumor lung tissue from approximately 14 lung cancer patients. TCRbeta CDR3 sequencing was performed on about 30 paired specimens, with one tumor sample and one normal lung sample collected per patient. In total, sequencing yielded 100 million to 150 million productive TCRbeta reads, which works out to an average of approximately 4 million reads per sample. Ages among the roughly 15 patients ranged from about 30 to 85 years, there were 10 men and 5 women, and disease was at TNM stage I to III.

RNA was isolated from bulk, unsorted tissue, and RNA quality was assessed with a NanoDrop ND-1000 and an Agilent 2100. The donors were newly diagnosed lung cancer patients admitted for thoracic surgery in China from August to November 2014 who had not received prior chemotherapy. Patients who had received previous radiotherapy or chemotherapy, or who had another concurrent cancer, were excluded from the study. Pieces of surgical tissue measuring roughly 1-2.2 cm3 were kept in RNAlater solution and held at -80 degrees C until needed. What the study reported, not specific to this receptor: Tumor tissue showed significantly greater TCR diversity (inverse Simpson) than normal lung tissue (about 400 vs 180, P = 0.0075, Mann-Whitney U test). The cohort had only approximately 15 patients, and the authors noted that larger samples and more detailed clinical data are needed. TCR diversity was significantly higher in younger patients, and higher tumor TCR diversity was associated with shorter overall and disease-free survival. Neither the sequencing platform nor unique molecular identifiers are mentioned in the methods. Peripheral blood was not sequenced, so blood TCRbeta repertoires were not examined in the lung cancer patients of the study. A significantly larger cumulative share of the repertoire was made up by the top 100 clones in normal lung than in tumor tissue.

Concerning this clonotype itself: It lacks a known antigen. An end of the junction does not agree with germline; a read error may underlie this.

CDR1 is given as MGHRA and CDR2 as YSYEKL, both from the germline V gene. There are 14 amino acids in the CDR3, from cysteine to phenylalanine inclusive. Only the CDR3 DNA stays, 42 bases, in frame from base 1. Libraries were built with multiplex PCR. TCRdb lists the instrument as Illumina HiSeq 2500. TCRbeta libraries were built by three rounds of nested PCR using primers (Table S4), following protocols modified from ARM-PCR. Before sequencing, PCR products in the 200-500 bp range were cut out of the gel and cleaned up using the QIAquick gel extraction kit. Per the original workflow: Reads were cleaned using Trimmomatic, were merged into complete CDR3 sequences using FLASH, and were assigned to V(D)J germline segments using MiTCR. VDJtools was used to compute clonal diversity as the inverse Simpson's index. Productive reads were defined as in-frame sequences without a premature stop codon. TCRdb applied fastp at Q25 and MiXCR to the public reads, then kept only in-frame beta chains. Rows matching on CDR3 protein sequence are summarized as one entry with the most common DNA and genes. These V and J calls rely on TCRdb rather than the paper's analysis. Within this sample are some 74,000 distinct CDR3 sequences, with 72% of them counted one time only. The biggest ten clones account for roughly a tenth of the sample.

This sequence uses TRBV4-1 and TRBJ2-1; the D segment could be TRBD1, given 7 matching bases. This sequence was found in a woman aged 35 to 49 with non-small cell lung cancer. The specimen was lung tumor tissue. The DNA is TGCGCCAGCATCACGACAGGGCGGGGCAATGAACAGTTCTTC. The translation is CASITTGRGNEQFF.